This T cell receptor beta chain was captured in a study of beta chain features in type 1 diabetes. General study findings and limits: Patients' naive, central memory and Treg TCRB repertoires seemed closer to one another than those of healthy donors.

For this clone: No antigen is known for it.

CD45RO/CCR7/CD25/CD127/CD95/CD27 sorting isolated CD4+ naive, central memory, regulatory and stem cell-like memory cells. Expressed TCRB transcripts got sequenced, as all isolated RNA was reverse transcribed. Generated by immunoSEQ multiplex PCR, the TCRdb table keeps only in-frame clones and is missing some. The data contain hundreds of thousands of clones, about 30% of them seen just once; the ten biggest clones take up about 0.065%. V was trimmed by 5 bases and J by 9 bases, leaving 14 bases between them. Looked up from germline, CDR1 is SGHVS and CDR2 is FNYEAQ. CDR3 length: 13 amino acids. The receptor was derived from a man between 18 and 29 years old in good health. The chain links TRBV7-6 to TRBJ2-1; weak D call: TRBD1 (5 bases). Material for sequencing was naive CD4+ T cells from blood. For the CDR3, the DNA is TGTGCCAGCAGCCCGCGACAGCAGGGTGAGCAGTTCTTC. It encodes CASSPRQQGEQFF.